A single T cell receptor beta chain is shown here with its context. This CDR3 has 14 residues. Germline CDR1 is MDHEN and CDR2 is SYDVKM. With 6 bases removed from V and 3 bases from J, the gap between germline ends came to 15 bases. These data are taken from a study of blood T cell repertoires in COVID-19. Study overall: Both acute and convalescent COVID-19 samples were obtained from the United States, Italy and Spain. T cells, B-cell-depleted T cells, or PBMCs provided the cDNA or gDNA that served as material.

Authors' processing steps: Quantification of nucleated cells was approximated via reference gene primer amplification. TCRdb keeps only in-frame clones here, not all; method: immunoSEQ multiplex PCR. From that table come the V and J calls and clone size; the DNA was used to work out D and trimming. This table holds approximately 220,000 clones, roughly 85% found once. The sequencing sample was made of peripheral blood. The chain recombines TRBV28 with TRBJ2-7; D might be TRBD1 (6 bases). The sequence derives from a man in his fifties or sixties who had recovered from COVID-19. The CDR3, as DNA: TGTGCCAGCAGCGCAGGGACAAACCGCTACGAGCAGTACTTC. This translates into CASSAGTNRYEQYF.